Listed below are T cell receptor beta chains from one sample, sequenced in a study of cytotoxic CD8 clonotypes in ibrutinib-treated CLL. Data came from immunoSEQ multiplex PCR; TCRdb stores just in-frame clones and leaves some out. The sample has about 160,000 clones; more than 80% are singletons. Sequenced here: PBMCs, sampled after 24 months of ibrutinib treatment. These receptor sequences come from a human donor with chronic lymphocytic leukemia. Both conserved end residues are part of each CDR3. The D gene is left open where the match is weak. Only part of the rows carry a size: once, few, many, or a class if the clone is expanded.

v_gene	d_gene	abundance	j_gene	CDR3aa	CDR3nt
TRBV4-3	TRBD2	NA	TRBJ2-7	CASSQETPLAGGYEQYF	TGCGCCAGCAGCCAAGAGACCCCACTAGCGGGAGGGTACGAGCAGTACTTC
TRBV10-3	NA	NA	TRBJ1-1	CAISGAMNTEAFF	TGTGCCATCAGTGGAGCTATGAACACTGAAGCTTTCTTT
TRBV6-5	TRBD1	NA	TRBJ2-2	CASRPTGASTGELFF	TGTGCCAGCAGGCCGACAGGGGCCTCCACCGGGGAGCTGTTTTTT
TRBV5-4	NA	NA	TRBJ1-1	CASSRTGRNTEAFF	TGTGCCAGCAGCCGTACCGGGAGGAACACTGAAGCTTTCTTT
TRBV2	TRBD1	NA	TRBJ1-5	CASSTVMDRAYLNQPQHF	TGTGCCAGCAGTACCGTCATGGACAGGGCTTATCTCAATCAGCCCCAGCATTTT
TRBV7-8	NA	NA	TRBJ1-6	CASSLFANSPLHF	TGTGCCAGCAGCTTATTTGCCAATTCACCCCTCCACTTT
TRBV27	TRBD1	NA	TRBJ1-2	CASKPRGQGSQGYTF	TGTGCCAGCAAGCCGAGGGGACAGGGTTCCCAGGGCTACACCTTC
TRBV19	TRBD1	NA	TRBJ1-5	CASSIITGGKFQPQHF	TGTGCCAGTAGTATCATCACAGGGGGAAAGTTTCAACCCCAGCATTTT
TRBV19	NA	NA	TRBJ1-1	CASSRPWEPSEAFF	TGTGCCAGTAGTCGACCCTGGGAGCCATCTGAAGCTTTCTTT
TRBV23-1	TRBD1	NA	TRBJ2-7	CASSLHRGLYEQYF	TGCGCCAGCAGCCTTCACAGGGGGCTATACGAGCAGTACTTC
TRBV2	NA	NA	TRBJ1-2	CASSPVRYYGYTF	TGTGCCAGCAGCCCCGTGCGTTACTATGGCTACACCTTC
TRBV18	NA	NA	TRBJ1-2	CASSPGTDYGYTF	TGTGCCAGCTCACCCGGGACGGACTATGGCTACACCTTC
TRBV11-3	NA	NA	TRBJ2-3	CASSFRPPTDTQYF	TGTGCCAGCAGCTTCCGTCCCCCTACAGATACGCAGTATTTT
TRBV6-4	NA	once	TRBJ2-1	CASSPETLGNEQFF	TGTGCCAGCAGCCCGGAGACACTAGGGAATGAGCAGTTCTTC
TRBV10-2	NA	NA	TRBJ1-1	CASSGTEAFF	TGCGCCAGCAGTGGCACTGAAGCTTTCTTT
TRBV6-5	NA	NA	TRBJ1-1	CASSSFTAEAFF	TGTGCCAGCAGTTCATTTACCGCTGAAGCTTTCTTT
TRBV4-1	NA	NA	TRBJ1-5	CASSQEQLNQPQHF	TGCGCCAGCAGCCAAGAACAGCTCAATCAGCCCCAGCATTTT
TRBV28	NA	NA	TRBJ1-4	CASSLKDEKLFF	TGTGCCAGCAGTTTAAAGGATGAAAAACTGTTTTTT
TRBV7-3	NA	NA	TRBJ1-1	CASSLINGLNTEAFF	TGTGCCAGCAGCTTGATCAACGGTTTGAACACTGAAGCTTTCTTT
TRBV9	NA	NA	TRBJ1-1	CASSVVGQNTEAFF	TGTGCCAGCAGCGTAGTGGGCCAAAACACTGAAGCTTTCTTT